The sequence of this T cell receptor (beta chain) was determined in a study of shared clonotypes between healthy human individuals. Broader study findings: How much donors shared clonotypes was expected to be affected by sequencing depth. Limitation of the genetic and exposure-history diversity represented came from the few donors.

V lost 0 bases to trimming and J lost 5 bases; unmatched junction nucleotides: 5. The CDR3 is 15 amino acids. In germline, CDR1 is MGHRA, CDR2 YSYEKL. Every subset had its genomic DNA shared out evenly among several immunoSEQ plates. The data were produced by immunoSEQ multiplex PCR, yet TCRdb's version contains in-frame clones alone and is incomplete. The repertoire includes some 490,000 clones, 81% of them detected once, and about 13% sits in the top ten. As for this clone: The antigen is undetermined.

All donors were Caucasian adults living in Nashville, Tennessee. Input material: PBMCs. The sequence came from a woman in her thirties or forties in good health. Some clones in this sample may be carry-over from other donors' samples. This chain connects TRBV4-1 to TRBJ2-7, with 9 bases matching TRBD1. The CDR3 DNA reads TGCGCCAGCAGCCAAGAAGGGACAGGGAGCCACGAGCAGTACTTC. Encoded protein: CASSQEGTGSHEQYF.